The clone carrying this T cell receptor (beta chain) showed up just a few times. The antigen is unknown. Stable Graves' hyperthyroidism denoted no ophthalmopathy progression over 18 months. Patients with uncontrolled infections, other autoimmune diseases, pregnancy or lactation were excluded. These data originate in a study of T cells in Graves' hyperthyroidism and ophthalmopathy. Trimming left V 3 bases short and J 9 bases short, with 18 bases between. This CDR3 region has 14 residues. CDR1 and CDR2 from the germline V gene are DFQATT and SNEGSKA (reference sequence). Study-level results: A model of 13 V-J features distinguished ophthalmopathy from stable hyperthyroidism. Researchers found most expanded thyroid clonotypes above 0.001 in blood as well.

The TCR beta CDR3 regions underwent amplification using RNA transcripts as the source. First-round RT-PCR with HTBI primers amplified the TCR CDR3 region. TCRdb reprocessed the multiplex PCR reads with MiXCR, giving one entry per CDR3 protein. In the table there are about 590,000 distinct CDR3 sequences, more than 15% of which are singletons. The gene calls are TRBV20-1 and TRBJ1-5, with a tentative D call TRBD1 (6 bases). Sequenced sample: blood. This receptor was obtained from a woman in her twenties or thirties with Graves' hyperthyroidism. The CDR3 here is CSASQGQGLGPQHF. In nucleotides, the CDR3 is TGCAGTGCTAGTCAGGGACAAGGTTTAGGGCCCCAGCATTTT.